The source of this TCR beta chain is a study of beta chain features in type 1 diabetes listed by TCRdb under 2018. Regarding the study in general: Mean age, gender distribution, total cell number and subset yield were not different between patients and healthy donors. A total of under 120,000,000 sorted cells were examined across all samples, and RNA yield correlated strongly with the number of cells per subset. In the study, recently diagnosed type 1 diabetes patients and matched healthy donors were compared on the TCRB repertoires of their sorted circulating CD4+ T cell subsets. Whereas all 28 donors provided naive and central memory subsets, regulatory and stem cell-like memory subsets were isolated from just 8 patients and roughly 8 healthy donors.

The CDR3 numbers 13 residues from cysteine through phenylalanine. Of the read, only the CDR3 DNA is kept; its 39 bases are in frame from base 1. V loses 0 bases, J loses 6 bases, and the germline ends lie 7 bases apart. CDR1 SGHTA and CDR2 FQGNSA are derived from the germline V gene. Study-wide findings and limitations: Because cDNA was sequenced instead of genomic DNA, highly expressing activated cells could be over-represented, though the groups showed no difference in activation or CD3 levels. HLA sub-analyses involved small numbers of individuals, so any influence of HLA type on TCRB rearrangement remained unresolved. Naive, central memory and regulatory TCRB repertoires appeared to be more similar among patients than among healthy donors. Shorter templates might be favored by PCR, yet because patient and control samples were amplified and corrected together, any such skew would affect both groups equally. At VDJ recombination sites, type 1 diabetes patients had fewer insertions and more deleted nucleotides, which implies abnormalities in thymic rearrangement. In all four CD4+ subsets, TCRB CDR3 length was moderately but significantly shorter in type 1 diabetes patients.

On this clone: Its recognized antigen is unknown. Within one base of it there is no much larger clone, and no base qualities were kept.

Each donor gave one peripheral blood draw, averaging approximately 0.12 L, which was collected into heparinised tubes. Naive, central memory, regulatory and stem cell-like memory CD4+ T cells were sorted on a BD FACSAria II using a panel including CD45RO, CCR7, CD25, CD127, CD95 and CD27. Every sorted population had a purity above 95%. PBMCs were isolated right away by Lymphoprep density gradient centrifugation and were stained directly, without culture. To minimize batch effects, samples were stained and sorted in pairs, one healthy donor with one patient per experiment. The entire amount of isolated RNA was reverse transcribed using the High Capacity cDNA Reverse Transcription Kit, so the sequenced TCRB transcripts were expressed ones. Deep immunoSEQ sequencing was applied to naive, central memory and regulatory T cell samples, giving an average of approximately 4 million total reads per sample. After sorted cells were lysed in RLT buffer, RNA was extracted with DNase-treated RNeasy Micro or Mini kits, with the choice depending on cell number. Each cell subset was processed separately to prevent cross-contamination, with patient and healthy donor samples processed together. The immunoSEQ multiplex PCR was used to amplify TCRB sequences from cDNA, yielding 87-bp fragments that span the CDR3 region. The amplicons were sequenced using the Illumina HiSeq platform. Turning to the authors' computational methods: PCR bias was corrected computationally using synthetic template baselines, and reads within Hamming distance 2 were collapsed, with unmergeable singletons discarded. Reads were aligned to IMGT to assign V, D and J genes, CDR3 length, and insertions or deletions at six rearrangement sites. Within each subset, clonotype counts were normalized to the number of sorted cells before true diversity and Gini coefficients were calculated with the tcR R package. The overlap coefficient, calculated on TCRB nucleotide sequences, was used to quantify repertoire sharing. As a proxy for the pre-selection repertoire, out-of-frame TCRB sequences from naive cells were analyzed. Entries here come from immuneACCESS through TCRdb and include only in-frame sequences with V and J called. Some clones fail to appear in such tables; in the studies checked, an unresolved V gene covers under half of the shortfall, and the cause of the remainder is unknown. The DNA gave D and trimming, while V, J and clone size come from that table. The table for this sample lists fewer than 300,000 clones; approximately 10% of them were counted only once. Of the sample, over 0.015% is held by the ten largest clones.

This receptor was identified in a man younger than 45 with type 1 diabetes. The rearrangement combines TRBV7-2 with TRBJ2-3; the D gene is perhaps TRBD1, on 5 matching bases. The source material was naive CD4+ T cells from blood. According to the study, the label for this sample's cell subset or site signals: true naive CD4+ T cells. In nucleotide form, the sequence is TGTGCCAGCAGCTTAGCGTCAGGGGATACGCAGTATTTT. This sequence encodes CASSLASGDTQYF.